The 5 T cell receptor beta chains presented below share a single source sample, sequenced in a study of shared clonotypes between healthy human individuals. Clones were sequenced by immunoSEQ multiplex PCR, and TCRdb holds only the in-frame ones, with some missing. The sample lists 190,000 or so clones; 66% were seen once. The specimen was memory CD4+ T cells sorted from blood. The sample's subset: CD45RA-negative fraction. The receptors stem from a man aged 30-40 years in good health.

This clone showed up just a few times. J is TRBJ2-7 and V is TRBV29-1, with D possibly matching TRBD1 (6 bases). Germline V gene lookup returns CDR1 SQVTM and CDR2 ANQGSEA. Trimming pared 3 bases from V and 6 bases from J, leaving 9 bases between. The CDR3 length is 11 residues. CDR3 region: CSVDQGSEQYF. In nucleotides, the CDR3 is TGCAGCGTTGATCAGGGGTCCGAGCAGTACTTC.

J is TRBJ1-1 and V is TRBV5-4; perhaps TRBD1 as D (5 bases). The CDR3 consists of 14 residues. V was clipped by 2 bases and J by 4 bases, with 12 bases between them. CDR1 is SGHNT and CDR2 is YYREEE in the germline V gene (reference sequence). CDR3 DNA: TGTGCCAGCAGCTTATGGGGGGGAACCACTGAAGCTTTCTTT. Translation: CASSLWGGTTEAFF.

This chain connects TRBV5-4 to TRBJ2-7; tentatively, D is TRBD2 (5 bases). This CDR3 has 15 amino acids. The germline V gene has CDR1 SGHNT and CDR2 YYREEE (reference sequence). V gave up 3 bases and J gave up 2 bases, with 15 bases separating them. This CDR3 reads CASSSGYSAAYEQYF. In DNA, the CDR3 is TGTGCCAGCAGCTCGGGTTATAGCGCCGCCTACGAGCAGTACTTC.

The chain recombines TRBV2 with TRBJ1-1; no definite D call. This CDR3 comprises 12 residues. Trimming removed 4 bases at V and 4 bases at J, with 7 bases between. Germline lookup yields CDR1 SNHLY and CDR2 FYNNEI. The CDR3 reads CASSVPVTEAFF. CDR3 DNA: TGTGCCAGCAGTGTGCCCGTCACTGAAGCTTTCTTT. Complete variable domain (other parts from reference TRBV2 and TRBJ1-1): EPEVTQTPSHQVTQMGQEVILRCVPISNHLYFYWYRQILGQKVEFLVSFYNNEISEKSEIFDDQFSVERPDGSNFTLKIRSTKLEDSAMYFCASSVPVTEAFFGQGTRLTVV.

V gene TRBV10-1 combines with J gene TRBJ2-1; unclear D gene. Deletions cut 9 bases from V and 8 bases from J, with 11 bases between. Germline V gene sequence: CDR1 WNHNN, CDR2 SYGVQD (reference sequence). The CDR3 has 11 residues. Here the CDR3 reads CARWPVYEQFF. The CDR3 DNA sequence: TGCGCCAGGTGGCCCGTGTATGAGCAGTTCTTC.